This T cell receptor beta chain is drawn from a study of T cells in Graves' hyperthyroidism and ophthalmopathy. V was shortened by 0 bases and J by 7 bases, with 7 bases between the two germline ends. Germline V gene sequence: CDR1 SGHTA, CDR2 FQGNSA. There are 12 residues in the CDR3. Researchers took RNA transcripts and amplified the TCR beta CDR3 regions from them. In the first-round RT-PCR of the TCR CDR3, the HTBI primer set was used. TCRdb re-derived calls from the multiplex PCR reads in MiXCR, one entry per CDR3 protein. The repertoire holds hundreds of thousands of distinct CDR3 sequences, with approximately 13% as singletons. This clonotype was counted many times.

The genes are TRBV7-2 and TRBJ2-7; D remains ambiguous. The sequenced material came from blood. This clonotype was obtained from a woman under 30 with Graves' hyperthyroidism. The CDR3 loop reads CASSLAFKEQYF. CDR3 nucleotides: TGTGCCAGCAGCTTAGCCTTTAAAGAGCAGTACTTC.